Detailed here is one T cell receptor (beta chain). Its target is unknown. This table comes from immunoSEQ multiplex PCR, and its TCRdb copy is limited to in-frame clones, with some not included. The sample lists hundreds of thousands of clones, less than 98% occurring once. The data were taken from a study of shared clonotypes between healthy human individuals. For the study at large: For every donor, three CD4 naive, three CD4 memory, two CD8 naive and one CD8 memory plates were used.

Germline V gives CDR1 MDHEN, CDR2 SYDVKM. The CDR3 has 16 amino acids. J gave up 7 bases and V 6 bases, and 11 bases lay outside the gene matches. General study results and limits: Relative to clonotypes present in all four donors, those not shared had lower generation probabilities.

V and J are TRBV28 and TRBJ2-1; 11 positions match TRBD2. This TCR was recovered from a woman in her 30s in good health. The specimen was naive CD4+ T cells sorted from blood. The subset was: CD45RA+ positively selected. CDR3 nucleotide sequence: TGTGCCAGCAGCCCGGATAGCGGGAGGGCCGGTAATGAGCAGTTCTTC. Its protein product is CASSPDSGRAGNEQFF.